This T cell receptor (beta chain) was recovered during a study of PD-1 blockade in classical Hodgkin lymphoma. Sequenced by immunoSEQ multiplex PCR; TCRdb stores in-frame clones only, minus some. The sample includes over 70,000 clones, less than 95% of them seen just once. Study observations and caveats: Relapsed/refractory patients reportedly had the lowest baseline TCR diversity, below newly diagnosed patients, who were below healthy donors.

On this clone itself: Its antigen is currently unknown.

Time point defined: cycle 4 day 1 (C4D1), after more than five weeks of nivolumab. Relapse was seen in all patients after autologous stem cell transplantation, and brentuximab vedotin exposure was variable. Trimming removed 7 bases from V and 5 bases from J, with 21 bases in between. The germline V gene has CDR1 MNHGY and CDR2 SVAAGI. The CDR3 totals 15 residues. This chain connects TRBV6-9 to TRBJ2-7; TRBD2 might be the D (5 bases). Sequencing used peripheral blood mononuclear cells (PBMCs), obtained before the fourth cycle of nivolumab. The clonotype comes from a human donor with classical Hodgkin lymphoma. The CDR3 DNA sequence: TGTGCCAGCACCCTGGCGCCCCTAACTAGGGACGAGCAGTACTTC. Translating gives CASTLAPLTRDEQYF.